The 3 T cell receptor beta chains given below trace back to one sample, sequenced in a study of blood T cell repertoires in COVID-19. Sequenced by immunoSEQ multiplex PCR; TCRdb stores in-frame clones only, minus some. The table includes 40,000 or so clones, around 83% detected once. Sequenced: peripheral blood. Receptors were obtained from a human donor in a cohort sampled during active COVID-19.

This chain joins TRBV9 and TRBJ1-1, with D unclear. CDR1 and CDR2 (germline): SGDLS, YYNGEE. CDR3 length equals 13 residues. The V end was cut by 3 bases, the J end by 0 bases, with 6 bases between. DNA for the CDR3: TGTGCCAGCAGCGGTAGCATGAACACTGAAGCTTTCTTT. Protein sequence: CASSGSMNTEAFF.

The chain joins TRBV15 to TRBJ1-5; TRBD1 might be the D (6 bases). The length of the CDR3 is 17 residues. Deletions cut 0 bases from V and 4 bases from J, with 16 bases between. The germline gives CDR1 LNHNV, CDR2 YYDKDF (reference sequence). CDR3 sequence reads: CATSRERGKTGNQPQHF. The CDR3 DNA follows: TGTGCCACCAGCAGAGAAAGGGGGAAAACCGGGAATCAGCCCCAGCATTTT.

In its sample, this clone was seen a few times. The V and J genes are TRBV5-4 and TRBJ2-7, with D possibly TRBD2 on 5 matching bases. This CDR3 is built from 12 residues. Germline CDR1 reads SGHNT; CDR2 reads YYREEE (reference sequence). Trimming removed 4 bases from V and 3 bases from J, with 8 bases in between. The CDR3 reads CASSLGGYEQYF. The CDR3 bases are TGTGCCAGCAGCCTAGGAGGCTACGAGCAGTACTTC. Looking up the rest from reference TRBV5-4 and TRBJ2-7 gives the full variable domain: ETGVTQSPTHLIKTRGQQVTLRCSSQSGHNTVSWYQQALGQGPQFIFQYYREEENGRGNFPPRFSGLQFPNYSSELNVNALELDDSALYLCASSLGGYEQYFGPGTRLTVT.